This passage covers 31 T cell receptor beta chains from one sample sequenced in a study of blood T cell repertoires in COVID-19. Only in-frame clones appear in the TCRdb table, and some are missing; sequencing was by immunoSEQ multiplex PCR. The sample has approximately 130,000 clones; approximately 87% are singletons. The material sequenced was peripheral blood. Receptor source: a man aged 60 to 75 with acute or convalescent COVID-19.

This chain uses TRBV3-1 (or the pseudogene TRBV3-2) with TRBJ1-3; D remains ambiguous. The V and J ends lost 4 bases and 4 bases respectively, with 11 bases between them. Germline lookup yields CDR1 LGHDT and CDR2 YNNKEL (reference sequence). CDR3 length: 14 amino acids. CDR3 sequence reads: CASSPSSEGNTIYF. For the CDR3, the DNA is TGTGCCAGCAGCCCATCCTCCGAGGGAAACACCATATATTTT.

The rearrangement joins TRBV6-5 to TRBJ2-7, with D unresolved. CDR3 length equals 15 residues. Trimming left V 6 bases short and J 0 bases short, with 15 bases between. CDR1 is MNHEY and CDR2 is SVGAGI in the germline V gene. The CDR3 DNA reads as TGTGCCAGCAGACCCCCCGGTCCTTACTCCTACGAGCAGTACTTC. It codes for CASRPPGPYSYEQYF.

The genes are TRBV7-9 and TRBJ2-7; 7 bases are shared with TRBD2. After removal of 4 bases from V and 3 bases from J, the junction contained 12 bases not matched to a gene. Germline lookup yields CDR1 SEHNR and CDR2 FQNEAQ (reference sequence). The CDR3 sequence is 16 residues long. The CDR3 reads CASSSPLAERFYEQYF. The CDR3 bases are TGTGCCAGCAGCTCCCCCCTAGCGGAGCGCTTCTACGAGCAGTACTTC.

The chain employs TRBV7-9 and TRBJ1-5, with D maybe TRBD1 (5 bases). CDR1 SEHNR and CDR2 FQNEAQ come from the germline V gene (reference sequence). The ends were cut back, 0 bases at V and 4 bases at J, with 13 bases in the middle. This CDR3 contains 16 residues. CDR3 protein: CASSLATGGGNQPQHF. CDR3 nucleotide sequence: TGTGCCAGCAGCTTAGCGACGGGGGGTGGGAATCAGCCCCAGCATTTT.

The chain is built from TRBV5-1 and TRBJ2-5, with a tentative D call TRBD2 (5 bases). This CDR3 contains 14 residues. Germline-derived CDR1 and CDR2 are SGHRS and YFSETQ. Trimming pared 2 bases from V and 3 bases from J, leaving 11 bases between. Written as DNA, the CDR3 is TGCGCCAGCAGCTTTCAAGCGGACGAAGAGACCCAGTACTTC. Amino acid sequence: CASSFQADEETQYF.

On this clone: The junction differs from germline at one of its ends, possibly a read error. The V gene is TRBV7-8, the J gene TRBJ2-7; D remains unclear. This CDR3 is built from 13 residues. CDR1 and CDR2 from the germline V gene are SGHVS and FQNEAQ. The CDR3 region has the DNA TGTGCCAGCAGCTTAAGCTTGCTTCCCGAGAAGTACTTC. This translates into CASSLSLLPEKYF.

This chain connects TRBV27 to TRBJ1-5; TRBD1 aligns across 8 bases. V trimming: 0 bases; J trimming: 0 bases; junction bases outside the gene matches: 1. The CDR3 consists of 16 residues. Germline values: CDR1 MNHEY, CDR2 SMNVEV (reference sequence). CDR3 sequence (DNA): TGTGCCAGCAGTTTATCGCAGGGGGCTAGCAATCAGCCCCAGCATTTT. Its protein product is CASSLSQGASNQPQHF.

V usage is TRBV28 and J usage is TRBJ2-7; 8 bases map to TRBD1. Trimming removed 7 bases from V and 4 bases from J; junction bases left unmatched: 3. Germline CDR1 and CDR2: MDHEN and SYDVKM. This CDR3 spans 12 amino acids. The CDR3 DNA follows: TGTGCCAGCACCCGGACAGGGTACGAGCAGTACTTC. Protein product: CASTRTGYEQYF.

The CDR3 here is CASFTSGGAEQFF. The CDR3 coding sequence is TGTGCCAGCTTTACTAGCGGGGGGGCTGAGCAGTTCTTC. The rearrangement uses TRBV6-5 and TRBJ2-1, with 13 bases that match TRBD2. Trimming at V came to 8 bases and at J to 9 bases, leaving 4 bases not matched to a gene. Germline CDR1 MNHEY, CDR2 SVGAGI. There are 13 residues in the CDR3.

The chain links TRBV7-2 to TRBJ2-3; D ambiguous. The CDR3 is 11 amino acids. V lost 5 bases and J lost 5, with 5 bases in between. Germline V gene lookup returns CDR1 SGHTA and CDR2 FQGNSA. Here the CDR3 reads CASSGQDTQYF. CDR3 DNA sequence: TGTGCCAGCAGCGGGCAAGATACGCAGTATTTT.

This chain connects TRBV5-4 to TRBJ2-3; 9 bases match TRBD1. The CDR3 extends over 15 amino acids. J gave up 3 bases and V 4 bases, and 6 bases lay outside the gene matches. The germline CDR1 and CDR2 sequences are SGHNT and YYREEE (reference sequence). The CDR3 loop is CASSGTGFRTDTQYF. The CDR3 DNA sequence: TGTGCCAGCAGCGGGACAGGGTTCAGGACAGATACGCAGTATTTT.

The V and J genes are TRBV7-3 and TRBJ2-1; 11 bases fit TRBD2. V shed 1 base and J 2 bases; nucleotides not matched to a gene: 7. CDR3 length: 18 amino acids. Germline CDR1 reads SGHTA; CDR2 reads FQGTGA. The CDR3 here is CASSLKGGLADTYNEQFF. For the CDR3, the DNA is TGTGCCAGCAGCTTAAAAGGGGGACTAGCGGATACCTACAATGAGCAGTTCTTC.

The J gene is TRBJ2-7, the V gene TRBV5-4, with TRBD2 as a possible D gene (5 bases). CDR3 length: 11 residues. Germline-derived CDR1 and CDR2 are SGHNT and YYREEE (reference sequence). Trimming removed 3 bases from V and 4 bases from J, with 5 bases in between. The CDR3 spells CASSSGYEQYF. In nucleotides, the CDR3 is TGTGCCAGCAGCTCGGGGTACGAGCAGTACTTC.

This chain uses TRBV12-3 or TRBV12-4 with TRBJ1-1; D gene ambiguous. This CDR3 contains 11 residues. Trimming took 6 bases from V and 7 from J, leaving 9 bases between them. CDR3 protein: CASSNAGEAFF. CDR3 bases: TGTGCCAGCAGCAACGCAGGTGAAGCTTTCTTT.

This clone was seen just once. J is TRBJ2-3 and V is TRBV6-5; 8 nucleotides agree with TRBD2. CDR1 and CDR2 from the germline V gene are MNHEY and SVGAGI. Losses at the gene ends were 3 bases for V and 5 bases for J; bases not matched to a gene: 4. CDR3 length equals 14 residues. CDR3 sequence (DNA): TGTGCCAGCAGTTATAGGGCGGGAGGAGATACGCAGTATTTT. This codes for CASSYRAGGDTQYF.

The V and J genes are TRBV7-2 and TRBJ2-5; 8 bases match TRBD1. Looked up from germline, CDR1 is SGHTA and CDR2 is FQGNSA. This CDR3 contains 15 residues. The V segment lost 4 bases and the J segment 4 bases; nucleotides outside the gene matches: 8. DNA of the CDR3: TGTGCCAGCAGCTCCCTTCCCGGGACAGGAGAGACCCAGTACTTC. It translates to CASSSLPGTGETQYF.

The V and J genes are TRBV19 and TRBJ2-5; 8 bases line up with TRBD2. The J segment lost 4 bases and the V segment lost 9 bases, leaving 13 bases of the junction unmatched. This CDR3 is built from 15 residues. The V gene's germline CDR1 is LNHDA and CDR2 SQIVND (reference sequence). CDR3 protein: CASTSGGAGAETQYF. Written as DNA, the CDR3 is TGTGCCAGCACGAGTGGAGGAGCGGGAGCAGAGACCCAGTACTTC.

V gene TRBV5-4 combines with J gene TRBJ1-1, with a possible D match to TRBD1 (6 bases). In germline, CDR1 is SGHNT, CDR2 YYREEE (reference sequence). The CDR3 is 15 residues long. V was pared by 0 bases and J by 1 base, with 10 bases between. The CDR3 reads CASSLGRGENTEAFF. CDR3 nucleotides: TGTGCCAGCAGCTTGGGCAGGGGAGAGAACACTGAAGCTTTCTTT. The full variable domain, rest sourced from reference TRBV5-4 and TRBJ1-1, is ETGVTQSPTHLIKTRGQQVTLRCSSQSGHNTVSWYQQALGQGPQFIFQYYREEENGRGNFPPRFSGLQFPNYSSELNVNALELDDSALYLCASSLGRGENTEAFFGQGTRLTVV.

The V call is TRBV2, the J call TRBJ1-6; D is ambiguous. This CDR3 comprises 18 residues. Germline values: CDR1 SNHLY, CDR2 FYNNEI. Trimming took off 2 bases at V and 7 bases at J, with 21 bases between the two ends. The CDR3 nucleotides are TGTGCCAGCAGTGAAAGAGAAAGAAGAGGGAGGTGGAATTCACCCCTCCACTTT. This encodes CASSERERRGRWNSPLHF.

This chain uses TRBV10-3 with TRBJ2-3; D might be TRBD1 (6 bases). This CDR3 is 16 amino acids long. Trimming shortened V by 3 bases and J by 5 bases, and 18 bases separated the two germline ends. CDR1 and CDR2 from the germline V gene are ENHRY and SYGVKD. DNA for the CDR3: TGTGCCATCAGTGAAGTCGAGACAGGTGTTTTAGATACGCAGTATTTT. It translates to CAISEVETGVLDTQYF.

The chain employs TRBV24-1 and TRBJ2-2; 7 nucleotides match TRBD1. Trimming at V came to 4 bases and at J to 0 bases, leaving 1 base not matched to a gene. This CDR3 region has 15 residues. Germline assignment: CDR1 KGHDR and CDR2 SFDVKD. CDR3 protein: CATSDDRANTGELFF. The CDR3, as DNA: TGTGCCACCAGTGACGACAGGGCGAACACCGGGGAGCTGTTTTTT.

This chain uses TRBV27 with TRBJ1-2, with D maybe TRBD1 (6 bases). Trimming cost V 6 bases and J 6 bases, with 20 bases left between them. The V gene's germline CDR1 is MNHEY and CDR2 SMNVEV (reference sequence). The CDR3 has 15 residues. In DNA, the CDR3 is TGTGCCAGCAGCTATACCAAGGACAGTCCCCATGGCTACACCTTC. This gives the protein CASSYTKDSPHGYTF.

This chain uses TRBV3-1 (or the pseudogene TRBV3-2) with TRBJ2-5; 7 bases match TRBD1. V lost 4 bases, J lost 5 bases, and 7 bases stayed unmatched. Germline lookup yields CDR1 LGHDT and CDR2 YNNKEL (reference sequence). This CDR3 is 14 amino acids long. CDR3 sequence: CASSLRQGRETQYF. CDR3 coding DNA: TGTGCCAGCAGCCTTAGACAGGGCCGGGAGACCCAGTACTTC.

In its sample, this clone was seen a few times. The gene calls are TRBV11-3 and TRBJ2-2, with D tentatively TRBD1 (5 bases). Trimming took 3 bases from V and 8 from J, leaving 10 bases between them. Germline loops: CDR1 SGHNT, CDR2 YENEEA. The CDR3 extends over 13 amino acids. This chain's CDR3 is CASSFIGAGELFF. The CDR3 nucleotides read TGTGCCAGCAGCTTCATAGGGGCGGGGGAGCTGTTTTTT.

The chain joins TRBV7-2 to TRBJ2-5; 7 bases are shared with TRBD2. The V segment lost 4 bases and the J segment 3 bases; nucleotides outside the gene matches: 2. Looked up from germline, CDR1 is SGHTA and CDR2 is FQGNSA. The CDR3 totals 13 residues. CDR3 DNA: TGTGCCAGCAGCTGGAGCGGGAAAGAGACCCAGTACTTC. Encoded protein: CASSWSGKETQYF.

CDR3 protein: CASSSYLAGGPGTPYEQYF. The CDR3, as DNA: TGTGCCAGCAGTTCTTATCTAGCGGGAGGGCCGGGGACACCCTACGAGCAGTACTTC. This chain joins TRBV6-2 or TRBV6-3 and TRBJ2-7; TRBD2 matches 12 bases. The CDR3 consists of 19 residues. J lost 2 bases, V lost 4 bases, and 15 bases had no gene match. From germline, CDR1 is MNHEY and CDR2 SVGEGT.

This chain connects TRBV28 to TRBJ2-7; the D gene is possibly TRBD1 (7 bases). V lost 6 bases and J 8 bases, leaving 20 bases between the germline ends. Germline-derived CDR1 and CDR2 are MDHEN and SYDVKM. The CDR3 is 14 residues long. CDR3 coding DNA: TGTGCCAGCAGCAACTCAGGGGGAGGCTTCAAGCAGTACTTC. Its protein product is CASSNSGGGFKQYF.

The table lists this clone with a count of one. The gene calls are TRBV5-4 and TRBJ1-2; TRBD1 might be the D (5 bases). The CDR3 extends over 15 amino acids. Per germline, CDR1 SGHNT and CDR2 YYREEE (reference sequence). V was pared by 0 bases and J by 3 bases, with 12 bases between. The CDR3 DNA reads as TGTGCCAGCAGCTTGGCCGCGCAGGGCGACTATGGCTACACCTTC. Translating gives CASSLAAQGDYGYTF.

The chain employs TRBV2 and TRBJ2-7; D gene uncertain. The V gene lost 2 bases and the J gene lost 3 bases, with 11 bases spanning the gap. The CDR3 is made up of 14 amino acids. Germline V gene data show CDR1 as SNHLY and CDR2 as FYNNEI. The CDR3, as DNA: TGTGCCAGCAGTGAACTAGGCACCGACTACGAGCAGTACTTC. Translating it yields CASSELGTDYEQYF.

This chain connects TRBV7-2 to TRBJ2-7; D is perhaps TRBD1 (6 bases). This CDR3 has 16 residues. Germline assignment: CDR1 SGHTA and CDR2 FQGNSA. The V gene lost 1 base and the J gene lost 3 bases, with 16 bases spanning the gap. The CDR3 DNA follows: TGTGCCAGCAGCTTAGGGCCAGGGGTTGGTAGCTACGAGCAGTACTTC. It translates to CASSLGPGVGSYEQYF.

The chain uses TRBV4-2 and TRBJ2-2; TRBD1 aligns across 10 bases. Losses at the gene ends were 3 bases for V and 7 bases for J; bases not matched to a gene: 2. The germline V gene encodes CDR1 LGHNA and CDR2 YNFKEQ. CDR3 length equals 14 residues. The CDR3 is CASSHGTGDGELFF. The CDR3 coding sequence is TGTGCCAGCAGCCATGGGACAGGGGACGGGGAGCTGTTTTTT.